The 22 T cell receptor beta chains reported below all come from one sample, sequenced in a study of Graves' ophthalmopathy and Graves' hyperthyroidism. TCR beta CDR3 regions were amplified from RNA transcripts. HTBI primers were used in a first-round RT-PCR, which preceded a second-round multiplex PCR. TCRdb re-called the multiplex PCR reads through MiXCR, storing one row per CDR3 protein. The table shows some 350,000 distinct CDR3 sequences, with approximately 17% occurring only once. Sequenced: peripheral blood. These receptor sequences come from an adult woman with stable Graves' hyperthyroidism.

This clonotype was found many times. The chain carries TRBV28 and TRBJ1-5, with 8 bases fitting TRBD1. The junction had 7 bases not matched to a gene; V was cut back by 3 bases and J by 0 bases. The CDR3 runs 17 residues. Germline assignment: CDR1 MDHEN and CDR2 SYDVKM. This CDR3 reads CASSFITGGYSNQPQHF. The CDR3 nucleotides read TGTGCCAGCAGTTTTATTACAGGGGGATATAGCAATCAGCCCCAGCATTTT.

This clonotype was detected ten times or more. The chain carries TRBV6-5 and TRBJ2-2; D is uncertain. V lost 0 bases and J lost 7, with 6 bases in between. CDR1 is MNHEY, CDR2 SVGAGI, per germline. The CDR3 runs 13 residues. The CDR3 loop is CASSYSGGGELFF. As DNA, the CDR3 is TGTGCCAGCAGTTACTCAGGTGGCGGGGAGCTGTTTTTT.

This clonotype has a count of ten or more. The chain links TRBV6-5 to TRBJ2-7; weak D call: TRBD2 (6 bases). This CDR3 is 12 amino acids long. V lost 5 bases and J 3 bases, leaving 8 bases between the germline ends. The germline CDR1 and CDR2 sequences are MNHEY and SVGAGI. The CDR3 here is CASSNGGYEQYF. Here the CDR3 DNA reads TGTGCCAGCAGTAACGGGGGCTACGAGCAGTACTTC.

This clonotype showed up many times. The V gene is TRBV5-5, the J gene TRBJ1-1; 9 nucleotides align to TRBD1. Germline values: CDR1 SGHKS, CDR2 YYEKEE (reference sequence). This CDR3 spans 17 amino acids. With 1 base clipped from V and 4 bases from J, the junction kept 11 bases outside the gene matches. DNA of the CDR3: TGTGCCAGCAGCTTGCGGGGACAGGGAGCAATGGGCACTGAAGCTTTCTTT. As protein: CASSLRGQGAMGTEAFF.

This clonotype appeared a few times. The V gene is TRBV12-3 or TRBV12-4, the J gene TRBJ1-5, with TRBD1 identical over 7 bases. CDR3 size: 15 residues. The V and J ends lost 5 bases and 0 bases, in that order; junction bases with no gene match: 4. CDR3 residues: CASSEGGYSNQPQHF. The CDR3 DNA sequence: TGTGCCAGCAGTGAAGGGGGCTATAGCAATCAGCCCCAGCATTTT.

The table lists this clonotype with many counts. The chain joins TRBV14 to TRBJ1-1; D is perhaps TRBD1 (6 bases). The germline CDR1 and CDR2 sequences are SGHDN and FVKESK. V lost 4 bases, J lost 0 bases, and 9 bases lay in between. The CDR3 has 14 residues. The CDR3 sequence is CASSRGQMNTEAFF. In DNA form, the CDR3 reads TGTGCCAGCAGCCGAGGACAGATGAACACTGAAGCTTTCTTT.

This clonotype was counted between two and nine times. This sequence may be a read error, since a much larger clone differs from it by one base. Without the conserved terminal phenylalanine or tryptophan, this CDR3 likely stems from a read error. The J gene is TRBJ1-2, the V gene TRBV19; the D gene is possibly TRBD1 (5 bases). CDR3 length: 14 residues. The germline V gene encodes CDR1 LNHDA and CDR2 SQIVND (reference sequence). Between the trimmed V and J ends, which lost 3 bases and 5 bases, there was a span of 13 bases. The CDR3 DNA follows: TGTGCCAGTAGTATGGACGGGACTGCTTATGGCTACACCCTC. This translates into CASSMDGTAYGYTL.

This clonotype came up a few times. This chain links TRBV20-1 with TRBJ2-5; possible D gene TRBD2, 6 bases. Germline lookup yields CDR1 DFQATT and CDR2 SNEGSKA (reference sequence). Trimming shortened V by 0 bases and J by 4 bases, and 12 bases separated the two germline ends. The CDR3 runs to 14 residues. CDR3 sequence (DNA): TGCAGTGCTAGAGATCAGCGGGCGTCAGAGACCCAGTACTTC. Its translation: CSARDQRASETQYF.

This clonotype showed up many times. The chain uses TRBV6-1 and TRBJ1-3, with D unresolved. CDR1 and CDR2 from the germline V gene are MNHNS and SASEGT. V gave up 7 bases and J gave up 0 bases, with 1 base separating them. This CDR3 has 11 residues. CDR3 sequence (DNA): TGTGCCAGCACCTCTGGAAACACCATATATTTT. This translates into CASTSGNTIYF.

Regarding this clonotype: This may come from a read error, since a much larger clone is one base off. The chain is built from TRBV20-1 and TRBJ2-7; TRBD1 is a possible D gene (5 bases). Germline V gene lookup returns CDR1 DFQATT and CDR2 SNEGSKA (reference sequence). The CDR3 is made up of 12 amino acids. The CDR3 spells CCAIQGSYEQYF. CDR3 nucleotides: TGCTGTGCTATCCAGGGATCCTACGAGCAGTACTTC.

Ten or more counts support this clonotype. The V and J genes are TRBV19 and TRBJ2-5; 11 bases map to TRBD1. Germline V lookup: CDR1 LNHDA, CDR2 SQIVND (reference sequence). The V segment lost 10 bases and the J segment 7 bases; nucleotides outside the gene matches: 8. There are 13 residues in the CDR3. CDR3 region: CATTRDRGLTQYF. The CDR3 region has the DNA TGTGCCACCACTCGGGACAGGGGGTTGACCCAGTACTTC.

This clonotype was detected ten times or more. The rearrangement joins TRBV28 to TRBJ1-6, with 7 bases matching TRBD1. The CDR3 runs 15 residues. V lost 6 bases, J lost 8 bases, and 10 bases stayed unmatched. CDR1 and CDR2 from the germline V gene are MDHEN and SYDVKM. CDR3 DNA sequence: TGTGCCAGCAGGACAGGGCAGCCTTGGTATTCACCCCTCCACTTT. Encoded protein: CASRTGQPWYSPLHF. Drawing the rest from reference TRBV28 and TRBJ1-6, the complete variable domain is DVKVTQSSRYLVKRTGEKVFLECVQDMDHENMFWYRQDPGLGLRLIYFSYDVKMKEKGDIPEGYSVSREKKERFSLILESASTNQTSMYLCASRTGQPWYSPLHFGNGTRLTVT.

As concerns this clonotype: This may be a read error: a much more frequent sequence differs by one nucleotide. This sequence joins TRBV6-2 or TRBV6-3 and TRBJ2-7; 9 positions match TRBD1. The ends lost 6 bases at V and 5 bases at J; junction bases unmatched: 11. The length of the CDR3 is 15 residues. Per the germline V gene, CDR1 is MNHEY and CDR2 is SVGEGT. CDR3 nucleotides: TGTGCCAGCAGATCAATAAGGGACAGGGTCGACGAGCAGTACTTC. This translates into CASRSIRDRVDEQYF.

This clonotype has at least ten counts. The chain joins TRBV7-2 to TRBJ2-7; 13 nucleotides match TRBD2. Germline lookup yields CDR1 SGHTA and CDR2 FQGNSA. V shed 7 bases, J shed 2 bases, and the junction held 5 bases outside the gene matches. CDR3 length equals 15 residues. CDR3 nucleotides: TGTGCCAGCACCTTGGGACTAGCGGGAACCTACGAGCAGTACTTC. It codes for CASTLGLAGTYEQYF.

This clonotype appeared many times. The CDR3 sequence: CATSSGRNTGELFF. The CDR3 coding sequence is TGTGCCACCTCTTCGGGCCGTAACACCGGGGAGCTGTTTTTT. The rearrangement uses TRBV24-1 and TRBJ2-2; D not certain. CDR1 is KGHDR, CDR2 SFDVKD, per germline. The CDR3 consists of 14 residues. Trimming removed 9 bases at V and 2 bases at J, with 12 bases between.

In its sample, this clonotype was seen many times. The gene calls are TRBV28 and TRBJ1-5; 7 bases fit TRBD1. J lost 0 bases, V lost 6 bases, and 17 bases had no gene match. Germline V gene lookup returns CDR1 MDHEN and CDR2 SYDVKM. CDR3 length: 19 amino acids. Here the CDR3 reads CASSKKTGPSSYSNQPQHF. The CDR3 DNA reads as TGTGCCAGCAGCAAAAAGACAGGGCCCTCCTCCTATAGCAATCAGCCCCAGCATTTT.

This clonotype occurred many times. The chain links TRBV11-2 to TRBJ1-1; D is possibly TRBD1 (6 bases). The ends were cut back, 5 bases at V and 6 bases at J, with 28 bases in the middle. This CDR3 is 18 amino acids long. CDR1 and CDR2 (germline): SGHAT, FQNNGV. CDR3 DNA: TGTGCCAGCAGCGACAATTTTAAGACCGGGACAAAAAACGCTGAAGCTTTCTTT. It is translated as CASSDNFKTGTKNAEAFF.

At least ten counts were recorded for this clonotype. The chain employs TRBV27 and TRBJ1-1, with D possibly being TRBD1 (5 bases). Per germline, CDR1 MNHEY and CDR2 SMNVEV (reference sequence). This CDR3 contains 14 residues. Trimming pared 6 bases from V and 3 bases from J, leaving 14 bases between. CDR3: CASRPPGPYTEAFF. CDR3 in DNA: TGTGCCAGCAGACCACCGGGACCTTACACTGAAGCTTTCTTT.

This clonotype was picked up a small number of times. V usage is TRBV6-1 and J usage is TRBJ2-7; a weak D match, TRBD2 (5 bases). CDR3 length equals 14 residues. V lost 8 bases to trimming and J lost 1 base, with 15 bases between them. Germline CDR1 reads MNHNS; CDR2 reads SASEGT. The CDR3: CASGRSFSSYEQYF. The CDR3 bases are TGTGCCAGCGGGAGATCTTTCTCTTCCTACGAGCAGTACTTC.

This clonotype was seen many times. This sequence joins TRBV4-1 and TRBJ2-5; 8 bases are shared with TRBD2. The J segment lost 1 base and the V segment lost 0 bases, leaving 4 bases of the junction unmatched. Per germline, CDR1 MGHRA and CDR2 YSYEKL. The CDR3 length is 16 residues. The CDR3, as DNA: TGCGCCAGCAGCCAAGATTGGGCGGGGGGCCAAGAGACCCAGTACTTC. Its translation is CASSQDWAGGQETQYF.

This clonotype was found many times. The chain is built from TRBV11-2 and TRBJ1-6; D remains ambiguous. V lost 5 bases and J 6 bases, leaving 14 bases between the germline ends. Germline V CDR1 and CDR2: SGHAT, FQNNGV. The CDR3 runs 15 residues. CDR3 sequence reads: CASSGRGNVNSPLHF. CDR3 DNA sequence: TGTGCCAGCAGCGGCCGCGGTAACGTTAATTCACCCCTCCACTTT.

This chain connects TRBV4-1 to TRBJ1-5, with 11 bases matching TRBD1. The CDR3 has 18 amino acids. The junction had 4 bases not matched to a gene; V was cut back by 0 bases and J by 0 bases. Germline V CDR1 and CDR2: MGHRA, YSYEKL. CDR3: CASSQEGTGGYSNQPQHF. The CDR3 DNA reads TGCGCCAGCAGCCAAGAAGGGACAGGGGGATATAGCAATCAGCCCCAGCATTTT.